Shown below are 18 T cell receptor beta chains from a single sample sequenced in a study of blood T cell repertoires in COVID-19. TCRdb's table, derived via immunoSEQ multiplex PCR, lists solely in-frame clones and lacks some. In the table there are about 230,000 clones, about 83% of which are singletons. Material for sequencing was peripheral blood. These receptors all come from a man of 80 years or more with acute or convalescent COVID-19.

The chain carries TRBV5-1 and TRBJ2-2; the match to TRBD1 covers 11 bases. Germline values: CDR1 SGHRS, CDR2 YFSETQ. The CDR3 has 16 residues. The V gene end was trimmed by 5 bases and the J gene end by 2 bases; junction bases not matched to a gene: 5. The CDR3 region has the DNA TGCGCCAGCAGGTCCGGGACAGGGGGTAACACCGGGGAGCTGTTTTTT. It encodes CASRSGTGGNTGELFF.

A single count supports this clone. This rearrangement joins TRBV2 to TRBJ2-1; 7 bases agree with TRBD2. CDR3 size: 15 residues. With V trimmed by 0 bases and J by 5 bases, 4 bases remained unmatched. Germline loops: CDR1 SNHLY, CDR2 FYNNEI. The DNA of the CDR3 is TGTGCCAGCAGTGAAGCGGGGACTAAGGACAATGAGCAGTTCTTC. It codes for CASSEAGTKDNEQFF.

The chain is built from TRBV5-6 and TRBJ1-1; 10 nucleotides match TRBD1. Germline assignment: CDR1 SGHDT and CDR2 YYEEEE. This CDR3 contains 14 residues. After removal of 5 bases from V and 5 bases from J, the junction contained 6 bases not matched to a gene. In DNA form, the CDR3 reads TGTGCCAGCAGTTACGACAGGGGGCTTACTGAAGCTTTCTTT. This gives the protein CASSYDRGLTEAFF.

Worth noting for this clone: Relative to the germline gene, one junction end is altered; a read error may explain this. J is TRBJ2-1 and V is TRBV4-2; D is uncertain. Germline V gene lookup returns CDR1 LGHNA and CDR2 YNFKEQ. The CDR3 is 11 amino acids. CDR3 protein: CASSFYDEQFF. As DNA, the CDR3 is TGTGCCAGCAGCTTCTACGATGAGCAGTTCTTC.

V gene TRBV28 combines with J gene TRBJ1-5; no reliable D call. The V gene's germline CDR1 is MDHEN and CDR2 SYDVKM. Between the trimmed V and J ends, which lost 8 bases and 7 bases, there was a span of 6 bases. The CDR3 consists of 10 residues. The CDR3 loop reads CASGDQPQHF. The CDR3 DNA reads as TGTGCCAGCGGAGACCAGCCCCAGCATTTT.

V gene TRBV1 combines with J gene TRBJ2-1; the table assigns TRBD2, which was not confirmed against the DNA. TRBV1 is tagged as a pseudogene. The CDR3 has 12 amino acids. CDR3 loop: CTSTPRGGEQFF. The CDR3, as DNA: TGCACCAGCACCCCCCGGGGGGGTGAGCAGTTCTTC.

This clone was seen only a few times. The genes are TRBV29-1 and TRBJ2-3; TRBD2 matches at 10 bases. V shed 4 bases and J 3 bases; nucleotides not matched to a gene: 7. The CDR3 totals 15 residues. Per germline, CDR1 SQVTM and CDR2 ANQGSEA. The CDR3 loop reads CSVGVASGSTDTQYF. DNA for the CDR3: TGCAGCGTTGGCGTAGCTAGCGGGAGTACAGATACGCAGTATTTT.

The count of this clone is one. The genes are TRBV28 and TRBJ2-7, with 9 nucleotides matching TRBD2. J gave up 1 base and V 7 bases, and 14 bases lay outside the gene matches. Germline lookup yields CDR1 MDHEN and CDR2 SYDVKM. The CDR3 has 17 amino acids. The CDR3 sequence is CASNPAQGLAFSYEQYF. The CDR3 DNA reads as TGTGCCAGCAACCCAGCACAGGGACTAGCATTTTCCTACGAGCAGTACTTC.

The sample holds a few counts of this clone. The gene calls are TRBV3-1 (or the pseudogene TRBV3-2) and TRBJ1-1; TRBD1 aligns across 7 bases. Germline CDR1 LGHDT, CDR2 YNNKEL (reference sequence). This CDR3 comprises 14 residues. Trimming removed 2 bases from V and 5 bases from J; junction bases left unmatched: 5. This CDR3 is CASSQTGVGTEAFF. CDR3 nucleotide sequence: TGTGCCAGCAGCCAAACAGGGGTAGGAACTGAAGCTTTCTTT.

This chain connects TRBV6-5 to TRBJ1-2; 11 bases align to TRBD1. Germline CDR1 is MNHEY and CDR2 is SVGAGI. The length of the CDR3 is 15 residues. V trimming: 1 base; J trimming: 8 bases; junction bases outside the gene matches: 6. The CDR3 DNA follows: TGTGCCAGCAGTTACTGGGACAGGGGGGCTAGGGGCTACACCTTC. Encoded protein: CASSYWDRGARGYTF.

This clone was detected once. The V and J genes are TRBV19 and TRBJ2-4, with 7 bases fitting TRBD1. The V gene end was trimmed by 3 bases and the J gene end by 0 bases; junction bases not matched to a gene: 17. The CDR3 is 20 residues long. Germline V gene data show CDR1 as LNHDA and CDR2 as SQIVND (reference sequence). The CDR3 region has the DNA TGTGCCAGTAGTATGAGGTCAAAGGACAGGAATAGACTAGCCAAAAACATTCAGTACTTC. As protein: CASSMRSKDRNRLAKNIQYF.

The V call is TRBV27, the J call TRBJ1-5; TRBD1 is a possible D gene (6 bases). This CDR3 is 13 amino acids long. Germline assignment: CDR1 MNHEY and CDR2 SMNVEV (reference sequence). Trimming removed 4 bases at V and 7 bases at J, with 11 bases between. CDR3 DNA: TGTGCCAGCAGTTGGATGACAGGCCAGCCCCAGCATTTT. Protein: CASSWMTGQPQHF.

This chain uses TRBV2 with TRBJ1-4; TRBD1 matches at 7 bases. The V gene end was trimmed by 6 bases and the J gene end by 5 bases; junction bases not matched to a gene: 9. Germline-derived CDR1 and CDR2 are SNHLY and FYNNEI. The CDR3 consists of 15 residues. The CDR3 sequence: CASRPMGTANEKLFF. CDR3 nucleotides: TGTGCCAGCAGACCTATGGGGACAGCAAATGAAAAACTGTTTTTT.

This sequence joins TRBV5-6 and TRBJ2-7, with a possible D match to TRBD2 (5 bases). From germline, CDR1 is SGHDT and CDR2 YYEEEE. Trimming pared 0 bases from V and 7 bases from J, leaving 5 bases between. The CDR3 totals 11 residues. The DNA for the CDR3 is TGTGCCAGCAGCTTGGGGAGGGAGCAGTACTTC. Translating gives CASSLGREQYF.

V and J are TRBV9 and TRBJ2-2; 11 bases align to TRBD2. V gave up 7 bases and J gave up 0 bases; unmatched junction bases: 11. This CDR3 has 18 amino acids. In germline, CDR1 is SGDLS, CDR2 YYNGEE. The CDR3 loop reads CASPKTSGKFANTGELFF. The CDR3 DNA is TGTGCCAGCCCCAAGACTAGCGGGAAATTTGCGAACACCGGGGAGCTGTTTTTT.

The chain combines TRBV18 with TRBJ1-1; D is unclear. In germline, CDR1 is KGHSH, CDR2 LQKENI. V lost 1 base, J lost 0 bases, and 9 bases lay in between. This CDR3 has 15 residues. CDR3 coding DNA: TGTGCCAGCTCACCACTCCGGGATATGAACACTGAAGCTTTCTTT. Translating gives CASSPLRDMNTEAFF.

The CDR3 reads CASSLVFGGGEQYF. The DNA for the CDR3 is TGTGCCAGCAGCTTAGTTTTCGGGGGTGGGGAGCAGTACTTC. The chain joins TRBV11-2 to TRBJ2-7, with a tentative D call TRBD2 (6 bases). Germline assignment: CDR1 SGHAT and CDR2 FQNNGV. The CDR3 loop spans 14 amino acids. V shed 1 base and J shed 7 bases, with 14 bases lying between them.

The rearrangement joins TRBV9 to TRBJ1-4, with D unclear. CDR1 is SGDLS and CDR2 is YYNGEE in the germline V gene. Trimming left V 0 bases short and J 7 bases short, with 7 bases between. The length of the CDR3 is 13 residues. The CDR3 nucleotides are TGTGCCAGCAGCGTAGGGCAGGCTGAAAAACTGTTTTTT. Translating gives CASSVGQAEKLFF.